This T cell receptor beta chain is drawn from a study of vaccination and CD4 T cells after COVID-19. Study at large: Timing of post-vaccine sample collection was a median approximately 70 days after dose two, with a range of 14 to 241. Study findings and constraints: Reactive clone data from convalescent patients indicated a median of approximately 86% appearing only post-vaccination.

This sample's treatment: roughly 11-day PBMC culture with coronavirus spike peptide pools or control peptides (ViraFEST assay). Approximately 2 million PBMCs were grown per well alongside about 10 IU/ml IL-2 and 8 to 10 ug/ml peptide pools. At the Johns Hopkins FTIC core, DNA taken from cultured CD4+ T cells was sequenced by way of the Oncomine TCR Beta short-read assay. Scientists extracted genomic DNA from CD4+ T cells grown in culture. TCRdb processed the PCR reads anew with MiXCR; each CDR3 protein has one entry. The data contain about 23,000 distinct CDR3 sequences, roughly 62% of them singletons. Germline CDR1 is DFQATT and CDR2 is SNEGSKA (reference sequence). The CDR3 runs 13 residues. Trimming removed 3 bases at V and 2 bases at J, with 8 bases between. Notes on this clonotype: Its antigen is unknown.

V and J are TRBV20-1 and TRBJ1-5; maybe TRBD1 (5 bases). The clonotype comes from a human donor who received a COVID-19 vaccine. This sample comprised CD4+ T cells from blood, cultured in vitro, obtained after SARS-CoV-2 vaccination. The CDR3 nucleotides are TGCAGTGCTAGTTGGGGGGGCAATCAGCCCCAGCATTTT. It is translated as CSASWGGNQPQHF.